The clone carrying this T cell receptor beta chain was observed a handful of times. Sample-barcoded 5' priming and a J-beta primer mix drove a second PCR of 7 to 11 cycles. Each cDNA molecule carried a tag from a template-switch adaptor that contained 12 random nucleotides. TCRdb processed the 5' RACE reads anew with MiXCR; each CDR3 protein has one entry. The data hold roughly 1.7 million distinct CDR3 sequences, with around 36% observed a single time. This sample was included in a study of blood T cells in healthy people across ages. Study-wide context: Through template switching, about one barcoded beta molecule was captured per two T cells, as measured in model experiments.

The germline gives CDR1 LGHDT, CDR2 YNNKEL (reference sequence). The CDR3 runs to 11 residues. V lost 8 bases and J 12 bases, leaving 13 bases between the germline ends. Per sample, no less than 6 micrograms of total RNA were extracted. Sequencing was performed on blood. This TCR derives from a woman under 40 in good health. The chain recombines TRBV3-1 with TRBJ1-4; D uncertain. The CDR3 nucleotides are TGTGCCAGCTCCACGGACGGGGAACTGTTTTTT. Its translation: CASSTDGELFF.